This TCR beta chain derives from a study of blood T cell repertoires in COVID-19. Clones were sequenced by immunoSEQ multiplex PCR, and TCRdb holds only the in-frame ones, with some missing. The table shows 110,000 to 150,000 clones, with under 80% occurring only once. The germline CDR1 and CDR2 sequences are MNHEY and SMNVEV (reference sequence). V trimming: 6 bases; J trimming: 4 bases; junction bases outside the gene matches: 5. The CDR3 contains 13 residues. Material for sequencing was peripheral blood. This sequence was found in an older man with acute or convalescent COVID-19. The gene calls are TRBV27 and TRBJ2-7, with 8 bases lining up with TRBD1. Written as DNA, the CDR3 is TGTGCCAGCAGCAGACAGGGGTGGTACGAGCAGTACTTC. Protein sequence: CASSRQGWYEQYF.